These 22 T cell receptor beta chains were all obtained from the same sample, sequenced in a study of shared clonotypes between healthy human individuals. Method: immunoSEQ multiplex PCR; TCRdb's copy keeps in-frame clones and lacks some. The data hold about 2 million clones, with about 95% observed a single time. CD45RO-negative, CCR7-positively selected cells formed the naive CD8 fraction, excluding terminally differentiated effector memory CD45RA+ cells. Sequences were obtained from naive CD8+ T cells sorted from blood. All receptors come from a young man in good health.

This chain links TRBV7-9 with TRBJ2-1; D is unresolved. The V gene lost 4 bases and the J gene lost 9 bases, with 13 bases spanning the gap. The germline V gene has CDR1 SEHNR and CDR2 FQNEAQ (reference sequence). This CDR3 has 13 residues. This CDR3 is CASSSQKWGEQFF. The DNA for the CDR3 is TGTGCCAGCAGCTCCCAGAAATGGGGTGAGCAGTTCTTC.

On this clone: Other DNA sequences in the same sample also yield this CDR3. V and J are TRBV7-9 and TRBJ2-7; unclear D gene. Germline CDR1 and CDR2: SEHNR and FQNEAQ (reference sequence). The CDR3 has 13 residues. V was cut by 0 bases and J by 1 base, with 4 bases left in between. Here the CDR3 reads CASSLAGSYEQYF. As DNA, the CDR3 is TGTGCCAGCAGCTTAGCAGGGTCCTACGAGCAGTACTTC.

Turning to this clone: The sample contains more than one DNA sequence encoding this CDR3. V and J are TRBV4-1 and TRBJ2-7, with 11 bases matching TRBD2. The V gene end was trimmed by 6 bases and the J gene end by 4 bases; junction bases not matched to a gene: 8. Per germline, CDR1 MGHRA and CDR2 YSYEKL. The CDR3 totals 15 residues. Here the CDR3 DNA reads TGCGCCAGCAGTTCAGGACTAGCGGGTAGTTACGAGCAGTACTTC. Protein: CASSSGLAGSYEQYF.

The chain has TRBV27 and TRBJ2-1; 9 bases are a match to TRBD1. V lost 0 bases, J lost 9 bases, and 3 bases stayed unmatched. The CDR3 has 14 amino acids. Germline CDR1 and CDR2: MNHEY and SMNVEV (reference sequence). CDR3 coding DNA: TGTGCCAGCAGTTTATCGGGGACAGGGCTTGAGCAGTTCTTC. This translates into CASSLSGTGLEQFF.

This clone was observed a few times. This specimen includes other DNA sequences encoding the same CDR3. The CDR3 loop reads CASRGVTYEQYF. The CDR3 DNA follows: TGTGCCAGTAGGGGGGTTACCTACGAGCAGTACTTC. The V and J genes are TRBV19 and TRBJ2-7; D assignment may be TRBD1 or TRBD2 (5 bases each). This CDR3 has 12 residues. V dropped 6 bases and J dropped 2 bases, with 8 bases sitting between them. Germline V gene sequence: CDR1 LNHDA, CDR2 SQIVND (reference sequence).

This rearrangement joins TRBV2 to TRBJ1-1; weak D call: TRBD1 (5 bases). Germline-derived CDR1 and CDR2 are SNHLY and FYNNEI. The length of the CDR3 is 13 residues. Trimming stripped 4 bases from V and 4 bases from J, with 10 bases between. CDR3 DNA: TGTGCCAGCAGTGTTGGGGGAGGCACTGAAGCTTTCTTT. Protein: CASSVGGGTEAFF.

This rearrangement joins TRBV30 to TRBJ1-5; the match to TRBD1 covers 7 bases. V lost 4 bases and J lost 7; bases outside the gene matches: 13. This CDR3 has 15 residues. CDR1 and CDR2 from the germline V gene are GTSNPN and SVGIG (reference sequence). CDR3 DNA sequence: TGTGCCTGGACACCAAAACAGGGGAGGGGGCAGCCCCAGCATTTT. Translated, it gives CAWTPKQGRGQPQHF.

The chain employs TRBV28 and TRBJ2-2, with TRBD1 identical over 8 bases. After removal of 3 bases from V and 6 bases from J, the junction contained 6 bases not matched to a gene. CDR3 length: 15 amino acids. The V gene's germline CDR1 is MDHEN and CDR2 SYDVKM. The CDR3, as DNA: TGTGCCAGCAGTTTCAGGGGGCGAATGGCCGGGGAGCTGTTTTTT. It specifies CASSFRGRMAGELFF.

The chain couples TRBV6-1 to TRBJ1-6, with D uncertain. Germline V gene lookup returns CDR1 MNHNS and CDR2 SASEGT. The V end lost 1 base, the J end lost 9 bases, and 10 bases lay between the germline ends. The CDR3 is made up of 14 amino acids. The CDR3 region is CASSEGLLGSPLHF. In DNA form, the CDR3 reads TGTGCCAGCAGTGAAGGTCTTCTGGGTTCACCCCTCCACTTT.

This clone was counted only a few times. The chain carries TRBV25-1 and TRBJ1-5; no definite D call. V was shortened by 4 bases and J by 9 bases, with 13 bases between the two germline ends. This CDR3 has 13 residues. Per the germline V gene, CDR1 is MGHDK and CDR2 is SYGVNS. CDR3 region: CASSGATIWPQHF. The CDR3 bases are TGTGCCAGCAGTGGGGCCACAATCTGGCCCCAGCATTTT.

The chain has TRBV10-2 and TRBJ1-5; a weak D match, TRBD1 (5 bases). The CDR3 extends over 12 amino acids. V lost 6 bases and J 7 bases, leaving 10 bases between the germline ends. Germline V gene sequence: CDR1 WSHSY, CDR2 SAAADI. CDR3 in DNA: TGCGCCAGCAGGGGGCGCGGGCAGCCCCAGCATTTT. It codes for CASRGRGQPQHF.

This sequence joins TRBV30 and TRBJ2-7; D not certain. Germline V gives CDR1 GTSNPN, CDR2 SVGIG (reference sequence). This CDR3 contains 13 residues. The ends were cut back, 0 bases at V and 7 bases at J, with 13 bases in the middle. CDR3 bases: TGTGCCTGGAGTGTACATGAACCGGTTGAGCAGTACTTC. Protein sequence: CAWSVHEPVEQYF.

Note on this clone: The same CDR3 arises from other DNA sequences in this sample as well. The V call is TRBV13, the J call TRBJ2-7, with no clear D. The CDR3 runs to 13 residues. The germline gives CDR1 PRHDT, CDR2 FYEKMQ (reference sequence). V was pared by 0 bases and J by 3 bases, with 6 bases between. CDR3: CASSLGGNYEQYF. CDR3 coding DNA: TGTGCCAGCAGCTTAGGGGGCAACTACGAGCAGTACTTC.

Only one count was recorded for this clone. At the DNA level, this CDR3 is encoded by other sequences in the same sample as well. The chain is built from TRBV30 and TRBJ2-1, with a weak D call TRBD1 (5 bases). The germline V gene encodes CDR1 GTSNPN and CDR2 SVGIG (reference sequence). The CDR3 has 12 amino acids. Trimming took off 2 bases at V and 7 bases at J, with 9 bases between the two ends. CDR3 region: CAWSLGANEQFF. The CDR3, as DNA: TGTGCCTGGAGTCTAGGGGCGAATGAGCAGTTCTTC.

This chain uses TRBV9 with TRBJ1-2, with 12 positions matching TRBD1. Germline assignment: CDR1 SGDLS and CDR2 YYNGEE. Germline trimming cut 3 bases from V and 8 bases from J; bases unmatched to any gene: 5. The CDR3 has 14 amino acids. CDR3 in DNA: TGTGCCAGCAGCGAACCCGGGACAGGGGGCGGCTACACCTTC. It codes for CASSEPGTGGGYTF.

This clone was detected once. This chain connects TRBV27 to TRBJ1-2; D not resolved. With 2 bases removed from V and 5 bases from J, the gap between germline ends came to 15 bases. Per germline, CDR1 MNHEY and CDR2 SMNVEV (reference sequence). There are 15 residues in the CDR3. DNA of the CDR3: TGTGCCAGCAGTTTAGCGGACGGTGTTCGATATGGCTACACCTTC. This gives the protein CASSLADGVRYGYTF.

V and J are TRBV4-1 and TRBJ2-1, with 11 bases that match TRBD1. The germline CDR1 and CDR2 sequences are MGHRA and YSYEKL. V was clipped by 5 bases and J by 8 bases; unmatched bases: 8. The CDR3 totals 15 residues. The CDR3 nucleotides read TGCGCCAGCAGCTTCGGGACAGGGGGTGGGGATGAGCAGTTCTTC. Protein product: CASSFGTGGGDEQFF.

V gene TRBV2 combines with J gene TRBJ2-7; 11 bases fit TRBD2. The germline V gene has CDR1 SNHLY and CDR2 FYNNEI. V shed 6 bases and J 2 bases; nucleotides not matched to a gene: 6. This CDR3 is built from 15 residues. CDR3 DNA: TGTGCCAGCAGGGCTAGCGGGGGGCCCGCCTACGAGCAGTACTTC. Its translation: CASRASGGPAYEQYF.

The chain recombines TRBV5-4 with TRBJ1-2; D may be TRBD1 (6 bases). The V end was cut by 4 bases, the J end by 3 bases, with 16 bases between. CDR3 length: 15 residues. Per germline, CDR1 SGHNT and CDR2 YYREEE (reference sequence). The DNA of the CDR3 is TGTGCCAGCAGCCCCGAGGGGCAGGGGTACTATGGCTACACCTTC. Translated, it gives CASSPEGQGYYGYTF.

This clone is a singleton in its sample. Other DNA sequences in this specimen translate into the identical CDR3. The V call is TRBV9, the J call TRBJ1-5; a possible D gene is TRBD1 (6 bases). V lost 0 bases, J lost 4 bases, and 11 bases lay in between. Germline-derived CDR1 and CDR2 are SGDLS and YYNGEE. The CDR3 is 15 residues long. The chain's CDR3 is CASSVGGTPNQPQHF. The DNA of the CDR3 is TGTGCCAGCAGCGTAGGCGGGACACCTAATCAGCCCCAGCATTTT. Variable domain in full (rest from reference TRBV9 and TRBJ1-5): DSGVTQTPKHLITATGQRVTLRCSPRSGDLSVYWYQQSLDQGLQFLIQYYNGEERAKGNILERFSAQQFPDLHSELNLSSLELGDSALYFCASSVGGTPNQPQHFGDGTRLSIL.

V gene TRBV27 combines with J gene TRBJ2-2, with unresolved D. The germline gives CDR1 MNHEY, CDR2 SMNVEV (reference sequence). The V gene lost 4 bases and the J gene lost 6 bases, with 12 bases spanning the gap. CDR3 length: 14 amino acids. The CDR3 bases are TGTGCCAGCAGTTCGCTCCTTTGGCCCGGGGAGCTGTTTTTT. This codes for CASSSLLWPGELFF.

The CDR3 here is CASSLLIEGDTQYF. CDR3 DNA: TGTGCCAGCAGCCTTCTCATAGAGGGAGATACGCAGTATTTT. The genes are TRBV9 and TRBJ2-3; TRBD2 might be the D (5 bases). The germline gives CDR1 SGDLS, CDR2 YYNGEE. V lost 4 bases and J 5 bases, leaving 14 bases between the germline ends. The CDR3 length is 14 residues.